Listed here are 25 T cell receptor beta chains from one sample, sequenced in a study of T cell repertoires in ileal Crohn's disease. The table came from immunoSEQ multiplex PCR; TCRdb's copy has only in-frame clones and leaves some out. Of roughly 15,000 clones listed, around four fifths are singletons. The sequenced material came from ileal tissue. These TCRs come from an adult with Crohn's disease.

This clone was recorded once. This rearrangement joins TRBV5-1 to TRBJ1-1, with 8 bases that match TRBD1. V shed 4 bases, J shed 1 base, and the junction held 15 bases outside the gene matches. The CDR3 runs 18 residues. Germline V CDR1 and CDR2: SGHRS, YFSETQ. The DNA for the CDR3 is TGCGCCAGCAGCCACAGGGGGAAATTGGGCGCGGGGAACACTGAAGCTTTCTTT. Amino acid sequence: CASSHRGKLGAGNTEAFF.

The CDR3 region is CASSLRPAGGLYNEQFF. CDR3 nucleotide sequence: TGTGCCAGCAGCTTAAGACCAGCGGGGGGGCTCTACAATGAGCAGTTCTTC. V gene TRBV7-2 combines with J gene TRBJ2-1, with 10 bases identical to TRBD2. The CDR3 is 17 residues long. V lost 2 bases to trimming and J lost 3 bases; unmatched junction nucleotides: 7. Germline V CDR1 and CDR2: SGHTA, FQGNSA.

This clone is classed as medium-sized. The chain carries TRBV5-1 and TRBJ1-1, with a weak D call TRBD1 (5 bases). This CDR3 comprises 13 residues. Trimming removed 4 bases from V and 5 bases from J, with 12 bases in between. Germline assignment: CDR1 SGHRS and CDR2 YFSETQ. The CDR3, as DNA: TGCGCCAGCAGCCCGGGGGGATTGACTGAAGCTTTCTTT. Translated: CASSPGGLTEAFF. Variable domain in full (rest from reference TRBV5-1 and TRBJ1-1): KAGVTQTPRYLIKTRGQQVTLSCSPISGHRSVSWYQQTPGQGLQFLFEYFSETQRNKGNFPGRFSGRQFSNSRSEMNVSTLELGDSALYLCASSPGGLTEAFFGQGTRLTVV.

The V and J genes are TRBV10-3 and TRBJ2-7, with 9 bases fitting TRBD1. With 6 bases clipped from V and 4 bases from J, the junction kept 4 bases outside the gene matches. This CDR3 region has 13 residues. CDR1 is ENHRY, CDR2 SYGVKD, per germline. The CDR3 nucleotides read TGTGCCATCAGGGGGACAGGGTTTTACGAGCAGTACTTC. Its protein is CAIRGTGFYEQYF.

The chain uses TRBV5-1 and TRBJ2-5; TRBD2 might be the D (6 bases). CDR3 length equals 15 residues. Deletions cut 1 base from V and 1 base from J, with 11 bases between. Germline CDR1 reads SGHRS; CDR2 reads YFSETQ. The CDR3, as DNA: TGCGCCAGCAGCTTGTCGGGGACTGGCCAAGAGACCCAGTACTTC. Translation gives CASSLSGTGQETQYF.

The CDR3 loop is CAISGLAEGTDTQYF. For the CDR3, the DNA is TGTGCCATCAGTGGACTAGCGGAGGGCACAGATACGCAGTATTTT. V is TRBV10-3 and J is TRBJ2-3, with TRBD2 matching over 9 bases. There are 15 residues in the CDR3. Trimming at V came to 4 bases and at J to 1 base, leaving 3 bases not matched to a gene. Per germline, CDR1 ENHRY and CDR2 SYGVKD.

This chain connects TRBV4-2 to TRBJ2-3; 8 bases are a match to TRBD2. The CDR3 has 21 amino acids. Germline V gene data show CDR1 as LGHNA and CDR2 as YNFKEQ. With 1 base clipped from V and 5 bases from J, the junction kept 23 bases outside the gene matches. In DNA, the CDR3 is TGTGCCAGCAGCCAAGTTATCGGCTCAACCGGGAGGGCCGGTTTGCAAGATACGCAGTATTTT. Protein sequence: CASSQVIGSTGRAGLQDTQYF.

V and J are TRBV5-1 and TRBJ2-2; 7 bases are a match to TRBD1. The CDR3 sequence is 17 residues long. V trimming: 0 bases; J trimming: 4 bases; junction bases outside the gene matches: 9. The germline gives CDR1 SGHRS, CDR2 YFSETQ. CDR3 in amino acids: CASSLADRARATGELFF. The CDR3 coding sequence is TGCGCCAGCAGCTTGGCCGACAGGGCACGGGCCACCGGGGAGCTGTTTTTT. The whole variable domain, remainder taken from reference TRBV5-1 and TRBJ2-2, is KAGVTQTPRYLIKTRGQQVTLSCSPISGHRSVSWYQQTPGQGLQFLFEYFSETQRNKGNFPGRFSGRQFSNSRSEMNVSTLELGDSALYLCASSLADRARATGELFFGEGSRLTVL.

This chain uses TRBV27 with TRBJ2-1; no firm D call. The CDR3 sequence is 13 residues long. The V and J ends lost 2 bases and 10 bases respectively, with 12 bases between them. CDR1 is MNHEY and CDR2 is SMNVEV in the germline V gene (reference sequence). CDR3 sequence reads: CASSLIRNGEQFF. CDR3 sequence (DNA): TGTGCCAGCAGTTTAATCCGGAACGGGGAGCAGTTCTTC.

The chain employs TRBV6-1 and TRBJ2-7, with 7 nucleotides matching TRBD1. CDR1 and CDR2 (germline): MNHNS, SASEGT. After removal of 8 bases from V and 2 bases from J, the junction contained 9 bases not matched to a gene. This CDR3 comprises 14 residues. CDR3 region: CASVRGLEPYEQYF. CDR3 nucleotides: TGTGCCAGCGTAAGGGGGCTAGAACCCTACGAGCAGTACTTC.

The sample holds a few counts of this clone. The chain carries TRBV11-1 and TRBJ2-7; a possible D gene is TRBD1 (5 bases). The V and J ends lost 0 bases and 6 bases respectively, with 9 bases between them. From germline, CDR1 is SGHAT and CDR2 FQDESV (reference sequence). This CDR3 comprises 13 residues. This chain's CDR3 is CASSLARVGEQYF. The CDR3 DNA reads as TGTGCCAGCAGCTTAGCCAGGGTGGGCGAGCAGTACTTC.

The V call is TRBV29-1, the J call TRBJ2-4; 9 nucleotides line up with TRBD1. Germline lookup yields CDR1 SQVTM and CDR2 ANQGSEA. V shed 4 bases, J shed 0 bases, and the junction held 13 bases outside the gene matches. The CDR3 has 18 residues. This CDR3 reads CSVAYGSGQGLAKNIQYF. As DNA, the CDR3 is TGCAGCGTTGCTTATGGGTCCGGACAGGGGCTAGCCAAAAACATTCAGTACTTC.

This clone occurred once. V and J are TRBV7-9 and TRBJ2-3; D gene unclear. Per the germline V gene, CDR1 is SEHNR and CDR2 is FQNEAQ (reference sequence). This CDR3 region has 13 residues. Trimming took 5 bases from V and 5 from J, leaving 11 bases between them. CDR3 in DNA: TGTGCCAGCAGCGCTGGAACAGTAGATACGCAGTATTTT. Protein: CASSAGTVDTQYF.

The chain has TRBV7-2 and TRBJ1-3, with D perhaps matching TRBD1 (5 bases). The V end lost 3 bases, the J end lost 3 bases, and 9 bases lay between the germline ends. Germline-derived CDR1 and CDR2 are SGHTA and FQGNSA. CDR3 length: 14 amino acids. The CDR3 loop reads CASSFQGGGNTIYF. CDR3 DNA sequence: TGTGCCAGCAGCTTCCAGGGTGGTGGAAACACCATATATTTT.

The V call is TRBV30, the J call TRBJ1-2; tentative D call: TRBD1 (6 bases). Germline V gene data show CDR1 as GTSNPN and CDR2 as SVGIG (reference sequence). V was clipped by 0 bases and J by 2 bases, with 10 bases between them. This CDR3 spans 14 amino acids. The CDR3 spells CAWSVHGQNYGYTF. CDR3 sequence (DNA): TGTGCCTGGAGTGTACATGGACAGAACTATGGCTACACCTTC.

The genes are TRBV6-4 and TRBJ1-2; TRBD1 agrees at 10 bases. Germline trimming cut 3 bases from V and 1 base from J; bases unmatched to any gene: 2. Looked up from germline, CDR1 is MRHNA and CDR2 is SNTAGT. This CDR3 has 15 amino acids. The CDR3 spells CASSEGTGVNYGYTF. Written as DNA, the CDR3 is TGTGCCAGCAGTGAGGGGACAGGGGTTAACTATGGCTACACCTTC.

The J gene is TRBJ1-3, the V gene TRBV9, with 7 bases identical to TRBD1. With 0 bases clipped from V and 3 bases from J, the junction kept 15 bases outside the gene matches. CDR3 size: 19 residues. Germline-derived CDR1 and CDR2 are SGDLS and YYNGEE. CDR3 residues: CASSVATHTGAKVGNTIYF. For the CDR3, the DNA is TGTGCCAGCAGCGTAGCTACCCATACAGGGGCCAAAGTTGGAAACACCATATATTTT.

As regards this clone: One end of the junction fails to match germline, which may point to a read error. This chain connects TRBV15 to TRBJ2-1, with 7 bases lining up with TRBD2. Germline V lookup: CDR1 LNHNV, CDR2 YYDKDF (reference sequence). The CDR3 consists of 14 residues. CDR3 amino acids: CATRSGDFHNEQFF. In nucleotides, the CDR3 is TGTGCCACCCGCAGCGGGGATTTTCACAATGAGCAGTTCTTC.

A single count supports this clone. The CDR3 protein is CASSLGTGNEKLFF. The CDR3, as DNA: TGTGCCAGCAGCTTAGGGACAGGGAACGAAAAACTGTTTTTT. This rearrangement joins TRBV7-6 to TRBJ1-4, with 8 positions matching TRBD1. Trimming at V came to 1 base and at J to 8 bases, leaving 3 bases not matched to a gene. Germline V lookup: CDR1 SGHVS, CDR2 FNYEAQ. The CDR3 has 14 amino acids.

CDR3 sequence: CSALGQGDFHEQYF. For the CDR3, the DNA is TGCAGCGCACTAGGACAGGGGGACTTCCACGAGCAGTACTTC. This rearrangement joins TRBV29-1 to TRBJ2-7; 10 bases agree with TRBD1. The germline V gene encodes CDR1 SQVTM and CDR2 ANQGSEA. CDR3 length: 14 amino acids. After removal of 7 bases from V and 5 bases from J, the junction contained 11 bases not matched to a gene.

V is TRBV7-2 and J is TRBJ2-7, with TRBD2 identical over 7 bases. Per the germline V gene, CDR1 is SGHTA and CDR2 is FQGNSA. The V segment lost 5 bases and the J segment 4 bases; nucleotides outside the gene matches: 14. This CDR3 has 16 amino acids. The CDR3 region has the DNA TGTGCCAGCAGCCCCTACCGGGGGGACGGGGGATACGAGCAGTACTTC. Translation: CASSPYRGDGGYEQYF.

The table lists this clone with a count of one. CDR3 sequence: CASSPDRGRDSNQPQHF. CDR3 in DNA: TGTGCCAGTAGTCCCGACAGGGGGCGAGATAGCAATCAGCCCCAGCATTTT. V usage is TRBV19 and J usage is TRBJ1-5; 10 bases are shared with TRBD1. Per the germline V gene, CDR1 is LNHDA and CDR2 is SQIVND (reference sequence). The CDR3 loop spans 17 amino acids. The trim removed 5 bases at V and 0 bases at J, leaving 7 bases unmatched.

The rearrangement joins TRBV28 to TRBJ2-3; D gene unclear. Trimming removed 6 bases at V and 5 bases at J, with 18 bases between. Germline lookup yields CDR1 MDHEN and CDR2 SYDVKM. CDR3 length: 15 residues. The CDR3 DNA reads TGTGCCAGCAGCAGCCCCTCCAGGATCGGAGATACGCAGTATTTT. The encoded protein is CASSSPSRIGDTQYF.

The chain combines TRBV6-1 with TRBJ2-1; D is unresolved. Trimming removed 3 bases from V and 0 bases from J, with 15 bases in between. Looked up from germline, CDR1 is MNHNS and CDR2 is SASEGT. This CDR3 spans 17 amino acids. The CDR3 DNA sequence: TGTGCCAGCAGTGATGGAGCTAGACCGAGCTCCTACAATGAGCAGTTCTTC. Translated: CASSDGARPSSYNEQFF.

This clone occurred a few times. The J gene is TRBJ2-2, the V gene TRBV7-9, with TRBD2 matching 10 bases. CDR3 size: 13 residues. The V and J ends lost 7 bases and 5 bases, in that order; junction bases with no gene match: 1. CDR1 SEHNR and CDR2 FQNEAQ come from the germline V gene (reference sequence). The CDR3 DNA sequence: TGTGCCAGCAAACTAGCGGGGACCGGGGAGCTGTTTTTT. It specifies CASKLAGTGELFF.